A single sample gave rise to the 10 T cell receptor beta chains below, sequenced in a study of immune heterogeneity within non-small cell lung tumors. Template was bulk tumor genomic DNA, about 620 ng per sample. During surgery, several far-apart biopsies were obtained from every primary tumor. Newly diagnosed with untreated non-small cell lung cancer, the patients underwent curative surgery. The TCR beta CDR3 region underwent multiplex PCR amplification with 32 V and 13 J primers. TCRdb called the multiplex PCR reads again in MiXCR, with one record for every CDR3 protein. The table records about 15,000 distinct CDR3 sequences, approximately 30% of them present only once. Specimen: lung tumor tissue. The receptors stem from a woman aged 45 to 65 with non-small cell lung cancer.

In its sample, this clonotype was seen a few times. V gene TRBV9 combines with J gene TRBJ2-2; 10 bases map to TRBD2. This CDR3 is 18 amino acids long. CDR1 and CDR2 (germline): SGDLS, YYNGEE. V shed 1 base, J shed 0 bases, and the junction held 6 bases outside the gene matches. CDR3 DNA: TGTGCCAGCAGCGTATACCGGGGACTAGCGACGAACACCGGGGAGCTGTTTTTT. This sequence encodes CASSVYRGLATNTGELFF. The full variable domain, its missing parts supplied by reference TRBV9 and TRBJ2-2, is DSGVTQTPKHLITATGQRVTLRCSPRSGDLSVYWYQQSLDQGLQFLIQYYNGEERAKGNILERFSAQQFPDLHSELNLSSLELGDSALYFCASSVYRGLATNTGELFFGEGSRLTVL.

By proportion, this clonotype is large. The rearrangement links TRBV28 to TRBJ2-7; 9 bases agree with TRBD1. The CDR3 has 16 amino acids. Unmatched junction bases numbered 12, after V lost 3 bases and J lost 6 bases. The germline V gene encodes CDR1 MDHEN and CDR2 SYDVKM. CDR3 loop: CASSFDPGTGYFEQYF. CDR3 coding DNA: TGTGCCAGCAGTTTCGACCCCGGGACAGGGTACTTCGAGCAGTACTTC.

The V and J genes are TRBV6-1 and TRBJ2-1; maybe TRBD1 (5 bases). There are 16 residues in the CDR3. Germline CDR1 reads MNHNS; CDR2 reads SASEGT. Trimming took off 11 bases at V and 1 base at J, with 21 bases between the two ends. CDR3 in DNA: TGTGCCTCCGGAGTAGGGGCTTTACCATCCTACAATGAGCAGTTCTTC. Translating gives CASGVGALPSYNEQFF.

In this sample, this clonotype turned up many times. The rearrangement joins TRBV7-6 to TRBJ1-4, with 8 bases fitting TRBD1. The V gene end was trimmed by 1 base and the J gene end by 5 bases; junction bases not matched to a gene: 3. In germline, CDR1 is SGHVS, CDR2 FNYEAQ. The length of the CDR3 is 15 residues. CDR3 residues: CASSLGGQENEKLFF. The CDR3 DNA reads TGTGCCAGCAGCTTAGGGGGACAGGAAAATGAAAAACTGTTTTTT.

This clonotype was recorded many times. The CDR3 DNA is TGCAGTGCTAGAGATAACACAGGGGGTAGGGATGAGCAGTTCTTC. It yields the protein CSARDNTGGRDEQFF. The rearrangement joins TRBV20-1 to TRBJ2-1; TRBD1 matches 8 bases. Germline V CDR1 and CDR2: DFQATT, SNEGSKA (reference sequence). CDR3 size: 15 residues. Trimming took 0 bases from V and 8 from J; bases not matched to a gene: 9.

This chain links TRBV30 with TRBJ1-4; unclear D gene. The CDR3 covers 13 residues. Per germline, CDR1 GTSNPN and CDR2 SVGIG (reference sequence). DNA for the CDR3: TGTGCGCTGGAGAGTGCAACTAATGAAAAACTGTTTTTT. Its translation: CALESATNEKLFF.

This clonotype occurred a few times. This chain connects TRBV29-1 to TRBJ2-3; D perhaps matches TRBD2 (6 bases). CDR1 is SQVTM, CDR2 ANQGSEA, per germline. Between the trimmed V and J ends, which lost 6 bases and 5 bases, there was a span of 24 bases. The CDR3 length is 16 residues. The CDR3 loop reads CSVEGLGGVSEDTQYF. CDR3 nucleotides: TGCAGCGTGGAGGGGTTGGGCGGGGTTTCGGAAGATACGCAGTATTTT.

This clonotype occurred once. This chain joins TRBV11-2 and TRBJ1-4; tentative D call: TRBD1 (5 bases). This CDR3 has 15 amino acids. Looked up from germline, CDR1 is SGHAT and CDR2 is FQNNGV. Deletions cut 3 bases from V and 8 bases from J, with 16 bases between. CDR3 DNA: TGTGCCAGCAGCTTGCCGCAGGGTTTTGGCGAAAAACTGTTTTTT. It codes for CASSLPQGFGEKLFF.

Comment on this clonotype: Given a much more abundant clone one base away, this may be a read error. V and J are TRBV20-1 and TRBJ1-1; 7 bases map to TRBD1. Germline lookup yields CDR1 DFQATT and CDR2 SNEGSKA (reference sequence). There are 16 residues in the CDR3. The CDR3 protein is CSASNPDRPLNTEAYF. The CDR3 DNA is TGCAGTGCCAGCAACCCGGACAGGCCCTTGAACACTGAAGCTTACTTT.

By sample share, this clonotype is medium-sized. The CDR3 sequence is CSARVGNTIYF. CDR3 sequence (DNA): TGCAGTGCTAGAGTTGGAAACACCATATATTTT. The V call is TRBV20-1, the J call TRBJ1-3; unclear D gene. The CDR3 spans 11 residues. V lost 1 base and J 3 bases, leaving 1 base between the germline ends. Germline V gives CDR1 DFQATT, CDR2 SNEGSKA (reference sequence).